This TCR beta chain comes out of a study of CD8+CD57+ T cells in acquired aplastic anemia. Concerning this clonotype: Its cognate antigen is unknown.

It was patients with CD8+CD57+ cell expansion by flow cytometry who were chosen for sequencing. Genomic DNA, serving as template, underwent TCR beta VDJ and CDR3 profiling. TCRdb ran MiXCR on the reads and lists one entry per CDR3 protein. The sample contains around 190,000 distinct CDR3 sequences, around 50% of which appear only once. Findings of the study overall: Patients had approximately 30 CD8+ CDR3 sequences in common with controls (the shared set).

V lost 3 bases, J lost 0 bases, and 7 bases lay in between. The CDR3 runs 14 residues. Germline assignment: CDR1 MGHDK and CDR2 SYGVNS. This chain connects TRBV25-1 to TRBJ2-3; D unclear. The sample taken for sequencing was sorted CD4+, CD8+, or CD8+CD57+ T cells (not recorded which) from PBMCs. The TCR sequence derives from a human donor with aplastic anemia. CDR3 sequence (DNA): TGTGCCAGCAGTGAGACACGGAGCACAGATACGCAGTATTTT. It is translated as CASSETRSTDTQYF. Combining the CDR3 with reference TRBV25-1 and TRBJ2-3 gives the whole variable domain EADIYQTPRYLVIGTGKKITLECSQTMGHDKMYWYQQDPGMELHLIHYSYGVNSTEKGDLSSESTVSRIRTEHFPLTLESARPSHTSQYLCASSETRSTDTQYFGPGTRLTVL.